This T cell receptor beta chain originates from a study of shared clonotypes between healthy human individuals (dated by TCRdb to 2018 to 2020). For the study in its entirety: The cohort included three men and a couple of women between 18 and 49 years of age. For each donor, three plates each were used for CD4 naive and CD4 memory, two plates were used for CD8 naive, and one plate was used for CD8 memory. To estimate repertoire size and how much clonotypes are shared between individuals, the study performed deep sequencing of blood TCR repertoires from 4 to 6 healthy adults. Libraries were prepared and TCR repertoires were sequenced by different laboratories using diverse techniques, in order to increase sequencing depth and limit assay-specific biases. Each donor's leukapheresis produced roughly between about 0.8 and 8.9 billion PBMCs.

Healthy HIV-negative adults with no recently reported acute infections or vaccinations were included as donors. Every donor was a Caucasian adult living in Nashville, Tennessee, USA. Magnetic negative selection was used to enrich CD4+ T cells, after which naive cells were positively selected on CD45RA and the negative fraction became the memory subset. Blood was collected by leukapheresis, and PBMCs were isolated by Ficoll-Histopaque density gradient centrifugation and then cryopreserved in liquid nitrogen vapor phase. Purity and quantity of every magnetically sorted T cell population were checked by analytical flow cytometry. Genomic DNA was isolated from every sorted fraction and measured by UV absorbance on a Nanodrop 2000c. Paper-wide results and their limitations: Compared with non-shared clonotypes, the clonotypes found in all four sorted-subset donors had higher generation probabilities. Naive subsets generally had larger estimated clonotype richness than memory subsets. When several donors were compared, the shared fraction of clonotypes was roughly 5% for naive CD4, around 3.6% for naive CD8, more than 2% for memory CD4, and 0.3% to 0.5% for memory CD8. Sampling was restricted to blood, and TCR repertoires in tissues likely differ from the TCR repertoires found in blood. Rarefaction of sorted-subset datasets indicated incomplete sequencing despite the large sequencing depth. The small number of donors limited the genetic and exposure-history diversity represented. Pairwise subsampling led to the expectation that sequencing depth would affect the degree of clonotype sharing among donors.

As concerns this clone: The specificity of this receptor is unknown. Per-nucleotide qualities are absent, and no much larger clonotype sits a single base away.

Using the deep immunoSEQ assay, multiplex PCR amplified TCR CDR3 regions from genomic DNA. Extracted genomic DNA from each cell subset was distributed evenly across all wells of several immunoSEQ 96-well plates, and each plate was treated as a replicate. For sorted subsets, roughly 0.2 ug genomic DNA, equal to tens of thousands of T cell genomes, was loaded into each replicate PCR. The purified libraries were quantified using a Qubit 3.0 fluorometer, sized with a Bioanalyzer 2100, and then quantified again using the KAPA Library Quantification kit. Each immunoSEQ 96-well plate was sequenced on its own single-read 150-cycle Illumina NextSeq 550 flow cell. The authors' pipeline ran thus. Because the immunoSEQ output held only junctional sequences and lacked quality scores, the filtering could not match the filtering applied to full-length reads. Sequences were annotated with PyIR, a Python wrapper for IgBLAST v1.9, using IMGT germline references to assign V/J genes and CDR3. Any read was removed if the V/J assignment was weak (E-value above 1e-6), the CDR3 was missing, or the read contained stop codons, out-of-frame junctions, or ambiguous translated residues. V3J clonotypes were defined by identical inferred V gene, J gene, and CDR3 amino acid sequence. To compute the percentage overlap between repertoires, the number of shared unique clonotypes was divided by the size of the smaller repertoire. Repertoire richness was assessed with RTK rarefaction, the Chao1 estimator, and Recon v2.1 estimates of unobserved clonotypes. For all TCRbeta clonotypes obtained by the gDNA method from a handful of donors, generation probabilities were computed with OLGA. Entries here come from immuneACCESS through TCRdb and include only in-frame sequences with V and J called. Some clones fail to appear in such tables; in the studies checked, an unresolved V gene covers under half of the shortfall, and the cause of the remainder is unknown. That table is the source of V, J and clone size, and D and trimming were worked out from the DNA. The sample yields around 1,000,000 clones; approximately 80% were counted once. The top ten hold roughly 0.9% of the sample.

Input material: memory CD4+ T cells from PBMCs. The label giving this sample's cell subset or site can be read as: CD45RA-negative fraction. The receptor comes from a man aged 18 to 29 in good health. Some clones in this sample may be carry-over from other donors' samples.

The nucleotide sequence is given as TGTGCCAGCAGCTTCGCAGGAGACTATGGCTACACCTTC. Its protein reads: CASSFAGDYGYTF. The sequence joins TRBV7-3 to TRBJ1-2; confidence is insufficient to name the D gene. The CDR3 holds 13 amino acids from the cysteine to the phenylalanine. The entry retains the CDR3 DNA only, 39 bases that are in frame from base 1. V was cut back by 3 bases and J by 3 bases, leaving a gap of 8 bases between them. CDR1 is given as SGHTA and CDR2 as FQGTGA, both from the germline V gene.